A selection of T cell receptor beta chains follows, all from one sample in a study of shared clonotypes between healthy human individuals. The table came from immunoSEQ multiplex PCR; TCRdb's copy has only in-frame clones and leaves some out. Here the sample spans about 2 million clones, 95% being singletons. The sequenced material came from naive CD4+ T cells sorted from blood. The receptors come from a young man in good health. CDR3s include the opening cysteine and the closing phenylalanine or tryptophan. A D gene is named only where the DNA matches it firmly. Expanded clones are given a class, and other clones once, few, many or no size at all.

v_call	clone_size	j_call	d_call	cdr3_nt	cdr3_aa
TRBV6-5	-	TRBJ1-1	-	TGTGCCAGCAGTTACAAGGCGACCACTGAAGCTTTCTTT	CASSYKATTEAFF
TRBV18	-	TRBJ2-5	TRBD1	TGTGCCAGCTCACTAAACAGGGGCCCGCAAGAGACCCAGTACTTC	CASSLNRGPQETQYF
TRBV11-2	once	TRBJ2-2	-	TGTGCCAGCAGCTCGATAGTCGGGGCCGGGGAGCTGTTTTTT	CASSSIVGAGELFF
TRBV29-1	-	TRBJ2-1	TRBD1	TGCAGCCTGGCGGTTAACAGGGGTAGAGATGAGCAGTTCTTC	CSLAVNRGRDEQFF
TRBV13	-	TRBJ2-7	-	TGTGCCAGCAGCCCCAGGGTTTTCTCCTACGAGCAGTACTTC	CASSPRVFSYEQYF
TRBV6-6	-	TRBJ2-1	TRBD2	TGTGCCAGCACCTTACGGAGCGGGGGGTGGAATGAGCAGTTCTTC	CASTLRSGGWNEQFF
TRBV27	once	TRBJ2-1	-	TGTGCCAGCAGTTTAGAGGGGTACAATGAGCAGTTCTTC	CASSLEGYNEQFF
TRBV29-1	-	TRBJ1-1	TRBD1	TGCAGCGCCCGACAGGGAGTATCCACTGAAGCTTTCTTT	CSARQGVSTEAFF
TRBV6-5	-	TRBJ2-7	-	TGTGCCAGCAGACCCGGGACTGCAAGCTACGAGCAGTACTTC	CASRPGTASYEQYF
TRBV7-6	-	TRBJ2-5	-	TGTGCCAGCAGCTTAGGGGGAGCGGGAGAGACCCAGTACTTC	CASSLGGAGETQYF
TRBV7-9	-	TRBJ1-1	-	TGTGCCAGCAGCCGAATGGGACCGTTGAACACTGAAGCTTTCTTT	CASSRMGPLNTEAFF
TRBV7-2	-	TRBJ2-1	-	TGTGCCAGCAGCTTAGTCGGCTTCCCGAGCTCCTACAATGAGCAGTTCTTC	CASSLVGFPSSYNEQFF
TRBV5-1	-	TRBJ1-4	TRBD1	TGCGCCAGCAGCTATGGACAGGGTGGTGAAAAACTGTTTTTT	CASSYGQGGEKLFF